This is a list of T cell receptor beta chains from one sample in a study of Graves' ophthalmopathy and Graves' hyperthyroidism. In TCRdb, the multiplex PCR reads were re-called with MiXCR into one record per CDR3 protein. Of under 250,000 distinct CDR3 sequences listed, under 25% are singletons. Sequencing used peripheral blood. Source of these receptors: a woman aged 50 to 60 with Graves' ophthalmopathy. Each CDR3 is given with its conserved first and last residue. The D gene is left open where the match is weak. Rows may omit the clone size; those that give it use once, few, many or a size class.

D	V	size	length	J	DNA	CDR3
.	TRBV19	.	14	TRBJ2-2	TGTGCCAGTAGTAGTGCGAGGGACACCGGGGAGCTGTTTTTT	CASSSARDTGELFF
.	TRBV3-1	.	15	TRBJ2-5	TGTGCCAGCAGCCAAGTCATAGCGGCCGCGGAGACCCAGTACTTC	CASSQVIAAAETQYF
TRBD1	TRBV24-1	many	15	TRBJ2-5	TGTGCCACCAGTGGCTCCAGGGGGCTCCAAGAGACCCAGTACTTC	CATSGSRGLQETQYF
TRBD2	TRBV29-1	.	16	TRBJ2-2	TGCAGCGTTGTACCTAGCGGGAATTCGAACACCGGGGAGCCGTTTTTT	CSVVPSGNSNTGEPFF
TRBD1	TRBV12-3/TRBV12-4	many	14	TRBJ2-4	TGTGCCAGCATGCTAGGACAGGGGGAAAACATTCAGTACTTC	CASMLGQGENIQYF
.	TRBV20-1	many	13	TRBJ1-1	TGCAGTGCCTCGCAAGCCATGAACACTGAAGCTTTCTTT	CSASQAMNTEAFF
TRBD2	TRBV5-1	many	14	TRBJ2-5	TGCGCCAGTAACGGACTAGCGGGAAAAGAGACCCAGTACTTC	CASNGLAGKETQYF
.	TRBV6-1	many	15	TRBJ1-1	TGTGCCAGCAGTGCCTGGGGAGGGGCGAACACTGAAGCTTTCTTT	CASSAWGGANTEAFF
.	TRBV3-1	many	13	TRBJ1-2	TGTGCCAGCCGCTGGTCTAGTGTTCCGGGCTACACCTTC	CASRWSSVPGYTF
TRBD1	TRBV6-1	many	13	TRBJ1-2	TGTGCCAGCAGTCGGGGACAGGTCGATGGCTACACCTTC	CASSRGQVDGYTF
.	TRBV3-1	.	15	TRBJ1-1	TGTGCCAGCAGCCCCCAATTGGCAGTCCCGACTGAAGCTTTCTTT	CASSPQLAVPTEAFF
.	TRBV12-3/TRBV12-4	many	14	TRBJ2-2	TGTGCCAGCAGTTTAGTAAGGGGCACCGGGGAGCTGTTTTTT	CASSLVRGTGELFF
.	TRBV27	many	13	TRBJ2-7	TGTGCCAGCAAGGTCCAGGGTACCTACGAGCAGTACTTC	CASKVQGTYEQYF
.	TRBV12-5	once	13	TRBJ2-5	TGTGCTAGTGGTTTGTTCGGTTGGGAGACCCAGTACTTC	CASGLFGWETQYF
.	TRBV2	.	14	TRBJ1-1	TGTGCCAGCAGGTACAGTAAAGAGAACACTGAAGCTTTCTTT	CASRYSKENTEAFF
.	TRBV6-1	.	14	TRBJ1-1	TGTGCCAGCAGAAGCCTGGGGCGAAACACTGAAGCTTTCTTT	CASRSLGRNTEAFF
TRBD1	TRBV12-3/TRBV12-4	.	14	TRBJ1-6	TGTGCCAGCAGTTTAGAGGCAGGGGGCTCACCCCTCCACTTT	CASSLEAGGSPLHF